The 18 T cell receptor beta chains below were found in one sample sequenced in a study of T cell repertoires in cytomegalovirus infection. TCRdb independently ran MiXCR on the reads; one entry per CDR3 protein. The data hold fewer than 550,000 distinct CDR3 sequences, with approximately 31% observed a single time. The sample comprised PBMCs. The receptors here all came from a human donor in good health (CMV status not recorded). Some clones in this sample may be carry-over from other donors' samples.

The rearrangement uses TRBV19 and TRBJ1-1; D perhaps matches TRBD1 (5 bases). V gave up 1 base and J gave up 0 bases, with 21 bases separating them. This CDR3 is built from 19 residues. From germline, CDR1 is LNHDA and CDR2 SQIVND (reference sequence). CDR3 sequence: CASSIVLGATDGLNTEAFF. The CDR3 DNA is TGTGCCAGTAGTATAGTTTTAGGGGCAACGGACGGACTGAACACTGAAGCTTTCTTT.

This clonotype was detected only a few times. The rearrangement links TRBV29-1 to TRBJ2-7, with 10 bases matching TRBD1. This CDR3 is 17 amino acids long. The V gene end was trimmed by 8 bases and the J gene end by 0 bases; junction bases not matched to a gene: 16. CDR1 and CDR2 from the germline V gene are SQVTM and ANQGSEA. The chain's CDR3 is CSIPTGGARNSSYEQYF. The CDR3 nucleotides read TGCAGCATCCCGACAGGGGGCGCCCGAAATTCCTCCTACGAGCAGTACTTC.

Only a few counts were recorded for this clonotype. The chain uses TRBV7-2 and TRBJ1-2; D remains ambiguous. This CDR3 contains 12 residues. The germline CDR1 and CDR2 sequences are SGHTA and FQGNSA. Trimming stripped 4 bases from V and 7 bases from J, with 10 bases between. Written as DNA, the CDR3 is TGTGCCAGCAGCTCACTCGGATTTGGCTACACCTTC. This translates into CASSSLGFGYTF.

This clonotype was counted many times. The J gene is TRBJ2-3, the V gene TRBV7-2; 10 nucleotides match TRBD2. Germline V gene lookup returns CDR1 SGHTA and CDR2 FQGNSA. The CDR3 length is 16 residues. Unmatched junction bases numbered 1, after V lost 0 bases and J lost 1 base. The CDR3 region is CASSLALAGGTDTQYF. The CDR3 nucleotides are TGTGCCAGCAGCTTAGCGCTAGCGGGGGGCACAGATACGCAGTATTTT.

This clonotype was seen repeatedly, ten times or more. This chain links TRBV7-2 with TRBJ2-3, with 10 bases matching TRBD2. The CDR3 has 17 amino acids. The germline CDR1 and CDR2 sequences are SGHTA and FQGNSA. The trim removed 3 bases at V and 0 bases at J, leaving 6 bases unmatched. For the CDR3, the DNA is TGTGCCAGCAGCTTTGCTCCTAGCGGGAGAAGCACAGATACGCAGTATTTT. Residues: CASSFAPSGRSTDTQYF.

This chain uses TRBV2 with TRBJ2-3; maybe TRBD2 (7 bases). The CDR3 loop spans 18 amino acids. Germline lookup yields CDR1 SNHLY and CDR2 FYNNEI. V was clipped by 4 bases and J by 2 bases, with 22 bases between them. The DNA for the CDR3 is TGTGCCAGCAGTGCCTCTCCGGGGGGCCCCCTGTCCACAGATACGCAGTATTTT. Translation: CASSASPGGPLSTDTQYF.

This clonotype was detected only a few times. The chain couples TRBV18 to TRBJ1-1; D is unclear. Per the germline V gene, CDR1 is KGHSH and CDR2 is LQKENI. The CDR3 is 15 residues long. V lost 0 bases and J lost 2, with 10 bases in between. CDR3 bases: TGTGCCAGCTCACCACCGAAGAACATAAACACTGAAGCTTTCTTT. Translation gives CASSPPKNINTEAFF.

This clonotype has just a few counts. This chain joins TRBV28 and TRBJ2-7; 7 bases are shared with TRBD2. V dropped 2 bases and J dropped 2; count of bases not matched to a gene: 12. This CDR3 spans 17 amino acids. CDR1 is MDHEN, CDR2 SYDVKM, per germline. The CDR3 loop reads CASSLSSSSGGPYEQYF. The CDR3 DNA sequence: TGTGCCAGCAGTTTAAGTAGTTCATCGGGGGGACCCTACGAGCAGTACTTC.

V usage is TRBV2 and J usage is TRBJ2-7; TRBD2 is a possible D gene (6 bases). The ends were cut back, 4 bases at V and 3 bases at J, with 13 bases in the middle. Germline-derived CDR1 and CDR2 are SNHLY and FYNNEI. The CDR3 length is 14 residues. Written as DNA, the CDR3 is TGTGCCAGCAGTGGCTCGGGGGACCTCTACGAGCAGTACTTC. This sequence encodes CASSGSGDLYEQYF.

This clonotype was seen more than once but under ten times. CDR3 bases: TGTGCCAGTAGAGAGGGTGGGACTGAAGCTTTCTTT. This encodes CASREGGTEAFF. The V call is TRBV19, the J call TRBJ1-1; no reliable D call. CDR3 size: 12 residues. V was cut by 6 bases and J by 5 bases, with 10 bases left in between. Germline loops: CDR1 LNHDA, CDR2 SQIVND (reference sequence).

This clonotype was counted only a few times. The chain links TRBV29-1 to TRBJ1-2; no reliable D call. Germline values: CDR1 SQVTM, CDR2 ANQGSEA. The CDR3 totals 14 residues. Trimming shortened V by 4 bases and J by 4 bases, and 16 bases separated the two germline ends. CDR3 nucleotides: TGCAGCGTTGGGAAGGAGCATGAGGGCTATGGCTACACCTTC. It specifies CSVGKEHEGYGYTF.

The chain joins TRBV9 to TRBJ2-1, with 9 positions matching TRBD2. Germline-derived CDR1 and CDR2 are SGDLS and YYNGEE. The CDR3 covers 14 residues. Losses at the gene ends were 2 bases for V and 3 bases for J; bases not matched to a gene: 0. In DNA, the CDR3 is TGTGCCAGCAGCGTTAGCGGGAGCTACAATGAGCAGTTCTTC. Encoded protein: CASSVSGSYNEQFF.

This clonotype was seen repeatedly, ten times or more. The chain uses TRBV7-2 and TRBJ1-5; D unclear. The ends were cut back, 0 bases at V and 0 bases at J, with 12 bases in the middle. The germline CDR1 and CDR2 sequences are SGHTA and FQGNSA. The CDR3 covers 17 residues. The CDR3 nucleotides are TGTGCCAGCAGCTTAGCGAGGACGGATTATAGCAATCAGCCCCAGCATTTT. Protein sequence: CASSLARTDYSNQPQHF.

This clonotype was detected only a few times. V usage is TRBV6-6 and J usage is TRBJ2-5; D remains ambiguous. The CDR3 covers 14 residues. Germline CDR1 is MNHNY and CDR2 is SVGAGI (reference sequence). The V end was cut by 6 bases, the J end by 2 bases, with 13 bases between. CDR3 bases: TGTGCCAGCAGAGACCGGGCTACTCAAGAGACCCAGTACTTC. It specifies CASRDRATQETQYF.

This clonotype was seen once. The chain uses TRBV10-2 and TRBJ2-5, with D perhaps matching TRBD1 (6 bases). Germline V gene lookup returns CDR1 WSHSY and CDR2 SAAADI. Between the trimmed V and J ends, which lost 9 bases and 5 bases, there was a span of 13 bases. This CDR3 spans 12 amino acids. Written as DNA, the CDR3 is TGCGCCAGTTCCGTTACAGGGGAGACCCAGTACTTC. Amino acids: CASSVTGETQYF.

The J gene is TRBJ1-5, the V gene TRBV28; 9 nucleotides align to TRBD1. The CDR3 runs to 16 residues. Germline loops: CDR1 MDHEN, CDR2 SYDVKM. The ends lost 5 bases at V and 6 bases at J; junction bases unmatched: 11. CDR3 bases: TGTGCCAGCAGTCCCCAACAGGGGGCAGGCGGTCAGCCCCAGCATTTT. This gives the protein CASSPQQGAGGQPQHF.

In its sample, this clonotype was seen many times. The chain combines TRBV7-2 with TRBJ1-2; no definite D call. This CDR3 has 14 amino acids. The germline CDR1 and CDR2 sequences are SGHTA and FQGNSA. With 3 bases removed from V and 0 bases from J, the gap between germline ends came to 8 bases. The CDR3 bases are TGTGCCAGCAGCTTCGGAGCAGCTAACTATGGCTACACCTTC. It translates to CASSFGAANYGYTF.

This chain uses TRBV7-9 with TRBJ2-5; 9 positions match TRBD2. Germline V gene data show CDR1 as SEHNR and CDR2 as FQNEAQ (reference sequence). Trimming took 5 bases from V and 4 from J; bases not matched to a gene: 8. The CDR3 loop spans 15 amino acids. CDR3 sequence reads: CASSSRRREGETQYF. CDR3 in DNA: TGTGCCAGCAGCAGCCGAAGGCGGGAGGGAGAGACCCAGTACTTC.